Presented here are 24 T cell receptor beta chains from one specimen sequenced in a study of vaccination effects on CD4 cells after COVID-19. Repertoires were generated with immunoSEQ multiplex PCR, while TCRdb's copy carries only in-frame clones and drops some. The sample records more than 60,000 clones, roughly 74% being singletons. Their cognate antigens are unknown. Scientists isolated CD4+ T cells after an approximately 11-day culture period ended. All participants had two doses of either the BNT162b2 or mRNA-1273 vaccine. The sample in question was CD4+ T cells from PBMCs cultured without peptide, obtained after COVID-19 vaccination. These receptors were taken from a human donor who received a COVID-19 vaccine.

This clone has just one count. The CDR3 spells CASSGIKGNTGELFF. The CDR3 bases are TGTGCCAGCAGTGGGATAAAGGGAAACACCGGGGAGCTGTTTTTT. The genes are TRBV2 and TRBJ2-2, with no clear D. The CDR3 runs to 15 residues. V was shortened by 4 bases and J by 2 bases, with 11 bases between the two germline ends. The germline V gene encodes CDR1 SNHLY and CDR2 FYNNEI.

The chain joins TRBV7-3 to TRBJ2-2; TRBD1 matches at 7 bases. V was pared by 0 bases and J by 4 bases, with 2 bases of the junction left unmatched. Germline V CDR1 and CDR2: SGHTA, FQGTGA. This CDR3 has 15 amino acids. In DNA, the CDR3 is TGTGCCAGCAGCTTAACCCCAGGGGGCACCGGGGAGCTGTTTTTT. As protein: CASSLTPGGTGELFF.

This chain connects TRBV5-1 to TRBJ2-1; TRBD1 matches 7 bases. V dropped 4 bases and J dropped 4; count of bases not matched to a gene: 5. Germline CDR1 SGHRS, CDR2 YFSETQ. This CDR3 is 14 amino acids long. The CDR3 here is CASSRGQRYNEQFF. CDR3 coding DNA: TGCGCCAGCAGCAGGGGACAGCGATACAATGAGCAGTTCTTC. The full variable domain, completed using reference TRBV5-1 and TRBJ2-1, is KAGVTQTPRYLIKTRGQQVTLSCSPISGHRSVSWYQQTPGQGLQFLFEYFSETQRNKGNFPGRFSGRQFSNSRSEMNVSTLELGDSALYLCASSRGQRYNEQFFGPGTRLTVL.

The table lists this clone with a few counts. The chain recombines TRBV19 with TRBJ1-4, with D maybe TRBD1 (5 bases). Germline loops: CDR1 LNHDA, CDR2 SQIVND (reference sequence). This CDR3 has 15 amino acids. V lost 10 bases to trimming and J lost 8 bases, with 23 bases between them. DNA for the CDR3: TGTGCCACATCGGCCCCCGGGGGGGTGGCGGAAAAACTGTTTTTT. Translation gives CATSAPGGVAEKLFF.

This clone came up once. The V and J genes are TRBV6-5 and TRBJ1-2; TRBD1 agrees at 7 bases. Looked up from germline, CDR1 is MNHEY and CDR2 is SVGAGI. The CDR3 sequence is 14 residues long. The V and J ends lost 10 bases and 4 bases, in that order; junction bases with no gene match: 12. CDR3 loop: CATRTGGVGYGYTF. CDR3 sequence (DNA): TGTGCCACCCGGACAGGCGGAGTTGGCTATGGCTACACCTTC.

The CDR3 here is CASSHRRDNNQPQHF. The CDR3 DNA reads as TGTGCCAGCAGCCACCGCCGGGACAACAATCAGCCCCAGCATTTT. This chain connects TRBV3-1 (or the pseudogene TRBV3-2) to TRBJ1-5, with D possibly TRBD1 on 6 matching bases. The length of the CDR3 is 15 residues. V was cut by 3 bases and J by 3 bases, with 12 bases left in between. From germline, CDR1 is LGHDT and CDR2 YNNKEL (reference sequence).

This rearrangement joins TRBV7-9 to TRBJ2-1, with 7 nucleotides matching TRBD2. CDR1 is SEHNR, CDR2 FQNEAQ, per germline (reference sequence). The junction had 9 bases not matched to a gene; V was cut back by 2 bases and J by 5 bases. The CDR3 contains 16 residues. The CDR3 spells CASSLLGRGSHNEQFF. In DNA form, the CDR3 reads TGTGCCAGCAGCTTACTGGGGCGGGGGTCTCACAATGAGCAGTTCTTC. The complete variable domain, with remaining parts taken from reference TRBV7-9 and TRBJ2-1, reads DTGVSQNPRHKITKRGQNVTFRCDPISEHNRLYWYRQTLGQGPEFLTYFQNEAQLEKSRLLSDRFSAERPKGSFSTLEIQRTEQGDSAMYLCASSLLGRGSHNEQFFGPGTRLTVL.

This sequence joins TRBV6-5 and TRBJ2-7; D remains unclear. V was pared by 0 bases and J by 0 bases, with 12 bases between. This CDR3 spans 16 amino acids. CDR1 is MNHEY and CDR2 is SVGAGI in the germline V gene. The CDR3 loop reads CASSYSMRTASYEQYV. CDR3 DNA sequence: TGTGCCAGCAGTTACTCGATGCGGACGGCCTCCTACGAGCAGTACGTC.

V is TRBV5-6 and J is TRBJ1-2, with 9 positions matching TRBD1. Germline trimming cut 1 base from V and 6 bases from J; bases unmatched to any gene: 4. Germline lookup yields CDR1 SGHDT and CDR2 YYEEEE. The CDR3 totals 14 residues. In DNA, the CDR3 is TGTGCCAGCAGCTTGATTACAGGGGGCGATGGCTACACCTTC. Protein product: CASSLITGGDGYTF.

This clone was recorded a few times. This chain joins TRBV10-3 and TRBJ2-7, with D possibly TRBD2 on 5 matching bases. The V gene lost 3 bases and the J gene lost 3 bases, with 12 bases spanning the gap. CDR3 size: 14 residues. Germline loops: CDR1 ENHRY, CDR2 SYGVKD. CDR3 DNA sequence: TGTGCCATCAGTGACCCTATTCGGGGCTACGAGCAGTACGTC. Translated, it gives CAISDPIRGYEQYV.

This CDR3 reads CASSLGTGEYNEQFF. The CDR3 region has the DNA TGTGCCAGCAGCCTTGGGACAGGGGAATACAATGAGCAGTTCTTC. V is TRBV11-3 and J is TRBJ2-1; 10 bases agree with TRBD1. V lost 5 bases, J lost 4 bases, and 5 bases stayed unmatched. The germline gives CDR1 SGHNT, CDR2 YENEEA. The CDR3 consists of 15 residues.

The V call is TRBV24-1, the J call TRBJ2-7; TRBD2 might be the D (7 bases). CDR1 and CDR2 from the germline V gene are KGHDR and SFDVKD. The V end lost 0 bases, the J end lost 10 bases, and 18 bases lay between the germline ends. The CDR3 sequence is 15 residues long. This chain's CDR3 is CATSDLREGGSCQYV. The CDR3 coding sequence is TGTGCCACCAGTGATTTGAGGGAGGGGGGGTCGTGTCAGTACGTC.

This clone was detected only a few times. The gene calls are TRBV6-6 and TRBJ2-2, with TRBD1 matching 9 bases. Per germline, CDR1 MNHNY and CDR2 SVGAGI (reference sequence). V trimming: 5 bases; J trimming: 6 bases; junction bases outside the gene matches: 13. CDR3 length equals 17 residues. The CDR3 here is CASSPSPGQGQPGELFF. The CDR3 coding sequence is TGTGCCAGCAGTCCATCCCCCGGACAGGGGCAGCCCGGGGAGCTGTTTTTT.

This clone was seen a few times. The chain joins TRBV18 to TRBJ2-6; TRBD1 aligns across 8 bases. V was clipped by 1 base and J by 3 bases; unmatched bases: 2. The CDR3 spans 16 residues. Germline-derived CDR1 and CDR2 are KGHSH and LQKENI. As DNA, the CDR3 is TGTGCCAGCTCACCACTAACAGGGGGTGGGGCCAACGTCCTGACTTTC. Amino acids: CASSPLTGGGANVLTF.

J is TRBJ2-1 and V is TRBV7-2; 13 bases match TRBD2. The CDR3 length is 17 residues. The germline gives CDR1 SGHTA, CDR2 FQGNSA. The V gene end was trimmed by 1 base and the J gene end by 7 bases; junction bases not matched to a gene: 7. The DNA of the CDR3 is TGTGCCAGCAGCTTAGATACTAGCGGGGGGGCCGGGAATGAGCAGTTCTTC. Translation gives CASSLDTSGGAGNEQFF.

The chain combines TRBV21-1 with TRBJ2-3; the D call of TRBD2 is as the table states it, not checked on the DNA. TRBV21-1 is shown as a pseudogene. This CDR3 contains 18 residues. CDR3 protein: CASSKPRRPVEGTYTQYF. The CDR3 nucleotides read TGTGCCAGCAGCAAACCGAGGAGACCGGTAGAGGGTACCTATACGCAGTATTTT.

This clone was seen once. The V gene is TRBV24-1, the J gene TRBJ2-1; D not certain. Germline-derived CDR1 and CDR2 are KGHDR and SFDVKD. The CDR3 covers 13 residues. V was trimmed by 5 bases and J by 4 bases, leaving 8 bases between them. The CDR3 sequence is CATSGESYNEQFF. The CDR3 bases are TGTGCCACCAGTGGCGAGAGTTACAATGAGCAGTTCTTC.

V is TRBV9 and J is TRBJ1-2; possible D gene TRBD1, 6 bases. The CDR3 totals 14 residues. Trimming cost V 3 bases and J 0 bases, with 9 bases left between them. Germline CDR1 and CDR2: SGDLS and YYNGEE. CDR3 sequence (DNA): TGTGCCAGCAGCGAACGGGACACTAACTATGGCTACACCTTC. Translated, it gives CASSERDTNYGYTF.

CDR3 loop: CASSLEEGDAYEQYV. CDR3 in DNA: TGTGCCAGCAGTTTAGAGGAGGGTGATGCCTACGAGCAGTACGTC. This chain connects TRBV27 to TRBJ2-7; a weak D match, TRBD2 (6 bases). The CDR3 length is 15 residues. V was cut by 2 bases and J by 2 bases, with 13 bases left in between. The germline V gene encodes CDR1 MNHEY and CDR2 SMNVEV (reference sequence).

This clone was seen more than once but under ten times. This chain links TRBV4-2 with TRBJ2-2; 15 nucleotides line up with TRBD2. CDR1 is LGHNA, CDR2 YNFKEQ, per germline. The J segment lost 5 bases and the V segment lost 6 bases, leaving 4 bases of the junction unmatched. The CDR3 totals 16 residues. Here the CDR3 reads CASRGLAGGETGELFF. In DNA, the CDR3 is TGTGCCAGCAGGGGACTAGCGGGGGGAGAAACCGGGGAGCTGTTTTTT.

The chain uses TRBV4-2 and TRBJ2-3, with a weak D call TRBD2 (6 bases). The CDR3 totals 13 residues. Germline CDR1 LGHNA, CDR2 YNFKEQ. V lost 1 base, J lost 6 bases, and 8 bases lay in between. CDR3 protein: CASSQGTIDTQYF. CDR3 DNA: TGTGCCAGCAGCCAAGGGACTATCGATACGCAGTATTTT.

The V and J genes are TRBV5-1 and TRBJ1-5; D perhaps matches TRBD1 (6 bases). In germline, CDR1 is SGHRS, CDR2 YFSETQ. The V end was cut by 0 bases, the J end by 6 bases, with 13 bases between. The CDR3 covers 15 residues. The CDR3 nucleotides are TGCGCCAGCAGCTTGGATGCCGGGGGCGGTCAGCCCCAGCATTTT. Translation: CASSLDAGGGQPQHF.

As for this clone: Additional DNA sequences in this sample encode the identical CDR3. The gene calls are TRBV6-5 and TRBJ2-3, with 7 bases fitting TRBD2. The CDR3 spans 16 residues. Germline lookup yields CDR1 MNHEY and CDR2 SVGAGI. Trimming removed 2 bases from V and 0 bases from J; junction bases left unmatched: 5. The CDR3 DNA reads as TGTGCCAGCAGTTACCGCGGGGGTCCAAGCACAGATACGCAGTATTTT. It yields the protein CASSYRGGPSTDTQYF.

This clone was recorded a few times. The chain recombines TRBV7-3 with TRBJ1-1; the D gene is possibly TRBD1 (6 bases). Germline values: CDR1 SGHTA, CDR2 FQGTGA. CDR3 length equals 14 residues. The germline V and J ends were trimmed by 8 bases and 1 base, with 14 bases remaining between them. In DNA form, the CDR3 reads TGTGCCAGCCGGGGGGGGCCGACGAACACTGAAGCTTTCTTT. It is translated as CASRGGPTNTEAFF.